The T cell receptor beta chain under discussion was sequenced for a study of Graves' ophthalmopathy and Graves' hyperthyroidism. This clonotype was observed at least ten times. Amplification of the TCR beta CDR3 regions used RNA transcripts (as template). HTBI primers were employed in first-round RT-PCR, then a second-round multiplex PCR followed. Each CDR3 protein is one row after TCRdb ran MiXCR on the multiplex PCR reads. The top ten clones hold around 2.4% of a sample with a few hundred thousand distinct CDR3 sequences, 17% of them seen once. Sequenced input: peripheral blood. The source is an adult woman with stable Graves' hyperthyroidism.

The chain's CDR3 is CASSHRTSGLQETQYF. The DNA of the CDR3 is TGTGCCAGCAGCCATAGGACTAGCGGGCTCCAAGAGACCCAGTACTTC. The gene calls are TRBV3-1 and TRBJ2-5; 11 nucleotides match TRBD2. J was trimmed by 1 base and V by 3 bases; bases with no gene match: 4. CDR1 and CDR2 from the germline V gene are LGHDT and YNNKEL (reference sequence). The CDR3 runs to 16 residues.